A selection of T cell receptor beta chains follows, all from one sample in a study of cytomegalovirus exposure and HLA in healthy donors. Only in-frame clones appear in the TCRdb table, and some are missing; sequencing was by immunoSEQ multiplex PCR. This table holds about 120,000 clones, around 76% found once. The specimen sequenced was PBMCs. All receptors derive from a young man in good health and CMV-seropositive. Each CDR3 is given with its conserved first and last residue. A D gene is named only where the DNA matches it firmly. Clone size appears in some rows only: once, few, many, or a class for an expanded clone.

CDR3: CASSLVGGMNTEAFF; DNA: TGCGCCAGCAGCTTGGTTGGGGGCATGAACACTGAAGCTTTCTTT; J: TRBJ1-1; D: -; size: -; V: TRBV5-1
CDR3: CASSLTQIQETQYF; DNA: TGTGCCAGCAGCTTAACCCAGATACAAGAGACCCAGTACTTC; J: TRBJ2-5; D: -; size: few; V: TRBV7-9
CDR3: CASSWGSGNTIYF; DNA: TGTGCCAGCAGCTGGGGCAGCGGGAACACCATATATTTT; J: TRBJ1-3; D: -; size: -; V: TRBV11-2
CDR3: CASRDPGQDQPQHF; DNA: TGTGCCAGCAGGGATCCGGGACAGGATCAGCCCCAGCATTTT; J: TRBJ1-5; D: TRBD1; size: -; V: TRBV6-5
CDR3: CASSQEGGGLYNEQFF; DNA: TGCGCCAGCAGCCAAGAAGGCGGGGGGCTTTACAATGAGCAGTTCTTC; J: TRBJ2-1; D: TRBD2; size: -; V: TRBV4-1
CDR3: CASSFSSPAGYGYTF; DNA: TGTGCCAGCAGTTTCAGTAGCCCCGCCGGCTATGGCTACACCTTC; J: TRBJ1-2; D: -; size: -; V: TRBV28
CDR3: CASSVGGGYTGELFF; DNA: TGTGCCAGCAGCGTAGGGGGGGGGTACACCGGGGAGCTGTTTTTT; J: TRBJ2-2; D: TRBD2; size: once; V: TRBV9
CDR3: CASSRYRDDEQYF; DNA: TGTGCCAGCTCTCGGTACAGGGACGACGAGCAGTACTTC; J: TRBJ2-7; D: -; size: large; V: TRBV14
CDR3: CAWTPTGYNEQFF; DNA: TGTGCCTGGACCCCGACAGGGTACAATGAGCAGTTCTTC; J: TRBJ2-1; D: TRBD1; size: -; V: TRBV30
CDR3: CASSPGLAGGDFQETQYF; DNA: TGTGCCAGCAGCCCTGGACTAGCGGGGGGGGATTTCCAAGAGACCCAGTACTTC; J: TRBJ2-5; D: TRBD2; size: -; V: TRBV7-9
CDR3: CASSLARAETYEQYF; DNA: TGTGCCAGCAGCTTAGCGCGGGCAGAGACCTACGAGCAGTACTTC; J: TRBJ2-7; D: -; size: -; V: TRBV7-6
CDR3: CASSSEGLIQETQYF; DNA: TGTGCCAGCAGCTCCGAGGGTCTAATACAAGAGACCCAGTACTTC; J: TRBJ2-5; D: -; size: -; V: TRBV7-8
CDR3: CASSPFSGTGATEAFF; DNA: TGTGCCAGCAGTCCCTTTTCCGGGACAGGGGCAACTGAAGCTTTCTTT; J: TRBJ1-1; D: TRBD1; size: -; V: TRBV27
CDR3: CASSLAQPGDYGYTF; DNA: TGTGCCAGCAGCTTAGCGCAGCCGGGTGACTATGGCTACACCTTC; J: TRBJ1-2; D: -; size: -; V: TRBV7-2
CDR3: CASSLGRGNFAYEQYF; DNA: TGCGCCAGCAGCCTGGGACGCGGGAATTTCGCCTACGAGCAGTACTTC; J: TRBJ2-7; D: -; size: few; V: TRBV4-1
CDR3: CSARGPNEQYF; DNA: TGCAGTGCTAGGGGGCCCAACGAGCAGTACTTC; J: TRBJ2-7; D: -; size: -; V: TRBV20-1
CDR3: CASARDYSNQPQHF; DNA: TGCGCCAGCGCGAGGGATTATAGCAATCAGCCCCAGCATTTT; J: TRBJ1-5; D: -; size: -; V: TRBV4-3
CDR3: CALVEGPSSYNEQFF; DNA: TGTGCCTTAGTGGAGGGCCCGAGCTCCTACAATGAGCAGTTCTTC; J: TRBJ2-1; D: -; size: few; V: TRBV30
CDR3: CASRRDDRAVGNQPQHF; DNA: TGTGCCAGCCGAAGGGACGACAGGGCGGTTGGCAATCAGCCCCAGCATTTT; J: TRBJ1-5; D: TRBD1; size: -; V: TRBV27
CDR3: CASTQGPANEKLFF; DNA: TGTGCCAGCACGCAGGGGCCGGCTAATGAAAAACTGTTTTTT; J: TRBJ1-4; D: -; size: once; V: TRBV28
CDR3: CSVDHVPGGRYNEQFF; DNA: TGCAGCGTTGATCACGTTCCGGGGGGGCGGTACAATGAGCAGTTCTTC; J: TRBJ2-1; D: TRBD2; size: -; V: TRBV29-1
CDR3: CASSLGPGSFGELFF; DNA: TGTGCCAGCAGCTTAGGGCCAGGGTCGTTCGGGGAGCTGTTTTTT; J: TRBJ2-2; D: -; size: -; V: TRBV7-9
CDR3: CASSRRLAGAMDTQYF; DNA: TGTGCCAGCAGCCGCCGACTAGCGGGGGCTATGGATACGCAGTATTTT; J: TRBJ2-3; D: TRBD2; size: -; V: TRBV11-3
CDR3: CASSQASRSEEEQYF; DNA: TGCGCCAGCAGCCAAGCTAGCAGGAGTGAAGAAGAGCAGTACTTC; J: TRBJ2-7; D: -; size: -; V: TRBV4-1
CDR3: CASSGQISYEQYF; DNA: TGTGCCAGCTCGGGACAGATATCCTACGAGCAGTACTTC; J: TRBJ2-7; D: TRBD1; size: -; V: TRBV18
CDR3: CASSQIMGGSNQPQHF; DNA: TGCGCCAGCAGCCAAATCATGGGGGGAAGCAATCAGCCCCAGCATTTT; J: TRBJ1-5; D: -; size: -; V: TRBV4-1
CDR3: CASSPESSGGPYEQYF; DNA: TGCGCCAGCAGCCCCGAGTCTAGCGGGGGACCCTACGAGCAGTACTTC; J: TRBJ2-7; D: TRBD2; size: -; V: TRBV4-1
CDR3: CASSLVGTGTYEQYF; DNA: TGCGCCAGCAGCTTGGTTGGGACAGGGACCTACGAGCAGTACTTC; J: TRBJ2-7; D: TRBD1; size: -; V: TRBV5-1
CDR3: CASSLGTSGVETQYF; DNA: TGCGCCAGCAGCTTGGGGACTAGTGGGGTGGAGACCCAGTACTTC; J: TRBJ2-5; D: TRBD2; size: -; V: TRBV5-1